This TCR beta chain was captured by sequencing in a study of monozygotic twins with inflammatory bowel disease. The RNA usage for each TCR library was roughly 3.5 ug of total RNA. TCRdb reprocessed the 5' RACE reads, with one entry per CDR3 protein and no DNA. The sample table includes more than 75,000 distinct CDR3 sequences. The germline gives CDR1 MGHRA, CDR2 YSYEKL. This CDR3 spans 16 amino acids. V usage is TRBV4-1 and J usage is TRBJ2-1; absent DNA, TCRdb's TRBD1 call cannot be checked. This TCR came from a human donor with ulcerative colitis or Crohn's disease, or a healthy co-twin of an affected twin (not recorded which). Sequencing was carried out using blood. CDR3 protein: CASSPRLTGAQNEQFF.